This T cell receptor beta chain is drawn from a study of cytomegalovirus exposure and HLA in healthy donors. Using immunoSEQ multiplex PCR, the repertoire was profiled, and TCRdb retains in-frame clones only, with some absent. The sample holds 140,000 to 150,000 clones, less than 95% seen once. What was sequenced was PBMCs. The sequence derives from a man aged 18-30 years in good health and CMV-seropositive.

CDR3: CASSSSGTDLYQETQYF. As DNA, the CDR3 is TGCGCCAGCAGCTCGTCCGGGACAGATTTGTACCAAGAGACCCAGTACTTC. The chain employs TRBV5-1 and TRBJ2-5, with 7 bases that match TRBD1. Germline V gives CDR1 SGHRS, CDR2 YFSETQ. The trim removed 3 bases at V and 0 bases at J, leaving 11 bases unmatched. The CDR3 loop spans 17 amino acids.